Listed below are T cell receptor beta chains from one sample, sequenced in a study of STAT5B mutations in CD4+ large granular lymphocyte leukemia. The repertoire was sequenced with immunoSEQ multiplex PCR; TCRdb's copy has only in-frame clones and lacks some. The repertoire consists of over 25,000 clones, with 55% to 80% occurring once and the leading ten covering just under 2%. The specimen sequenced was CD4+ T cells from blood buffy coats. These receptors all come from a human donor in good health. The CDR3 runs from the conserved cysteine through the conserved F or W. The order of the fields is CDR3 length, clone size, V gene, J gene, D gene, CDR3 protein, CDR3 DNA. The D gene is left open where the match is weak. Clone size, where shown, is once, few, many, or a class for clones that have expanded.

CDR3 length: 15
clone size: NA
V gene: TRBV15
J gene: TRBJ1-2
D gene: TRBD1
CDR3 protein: CATSRFRGTDYGYTF
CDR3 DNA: TGTGCCACCAGCAGATTCCGAGGGACAGACTATGGCTACACCTTC

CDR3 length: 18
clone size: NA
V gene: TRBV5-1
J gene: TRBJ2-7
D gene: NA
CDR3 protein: CASSLGAGQIPYSYEQYF
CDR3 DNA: TGCGCCAGCAGCTTGGGAGCGGGACAGATCCCCTACTCCTACGAGCAGTACTTC

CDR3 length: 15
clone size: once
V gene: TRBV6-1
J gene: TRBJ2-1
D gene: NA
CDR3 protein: CASSEFVGSYNEQFF
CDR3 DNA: TGTGCCAGCAGTGAATTTGTGGGCTCCTACAATGAGCAGTTCTTC

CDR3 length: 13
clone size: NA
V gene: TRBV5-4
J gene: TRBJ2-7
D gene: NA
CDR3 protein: CASSLETRVEQYF
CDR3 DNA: TGTGCCAGCAGCTTGGAAACCCGAGTGGAGCAGTACTTC

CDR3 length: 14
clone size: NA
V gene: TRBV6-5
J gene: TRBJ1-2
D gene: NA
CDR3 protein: CASRQIQYDYGYTF
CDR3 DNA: TGTGCCAGCAGACAAATACAGTACGACTATGGCTACACCTTC

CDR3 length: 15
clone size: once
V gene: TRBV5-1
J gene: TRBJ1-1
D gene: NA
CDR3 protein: CASSLDPGASTEAFF
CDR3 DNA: TGCGCCAGCAGCTTGGATCCGGGGGCGAGCACTGAAGCTTTCTTT

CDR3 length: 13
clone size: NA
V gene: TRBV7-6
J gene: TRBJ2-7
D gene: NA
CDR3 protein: CASSLGVSYEQYF
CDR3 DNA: TGTGCCAGCAGCTTAGGGGTTAGCTACGAGCAGTACTTC

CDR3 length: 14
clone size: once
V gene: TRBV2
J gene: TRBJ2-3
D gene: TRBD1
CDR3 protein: CASRRDRGTDTQYF
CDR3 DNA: TGTGCCAGCCGCCGGGACAGGGGGACAGATACGCAGTATTTT

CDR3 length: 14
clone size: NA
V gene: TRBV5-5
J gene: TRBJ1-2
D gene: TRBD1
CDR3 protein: CASSLDQGVNGYTF
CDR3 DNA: TGTGCCAGCAGCTTGGACCAGGGGGTGAATGGCTACACCTTC

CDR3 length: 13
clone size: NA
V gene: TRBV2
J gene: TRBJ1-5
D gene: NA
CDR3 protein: CASSSSSGKPQHF
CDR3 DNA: NA

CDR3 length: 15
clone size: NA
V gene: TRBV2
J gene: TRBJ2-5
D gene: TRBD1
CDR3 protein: CASSAHRDRWETQYF
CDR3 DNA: TGTGCCAGCAGCGCACACCGGGACAGATGGGAGACCCAGTACTTC

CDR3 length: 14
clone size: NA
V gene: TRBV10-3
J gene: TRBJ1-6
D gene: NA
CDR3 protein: CAISDSGTNSPLHF
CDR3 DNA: TGTGCCATCAGTGACTCGGGGACCAATTCACCCCTCCACTTT

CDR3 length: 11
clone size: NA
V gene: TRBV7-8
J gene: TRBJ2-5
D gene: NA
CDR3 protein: CASSLGQTQYF
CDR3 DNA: TGTGCCAGCAGCTTAGGGCAGACCCAGTACTTC

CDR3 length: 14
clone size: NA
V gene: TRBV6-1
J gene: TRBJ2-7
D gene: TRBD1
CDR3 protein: CAPYRTGDSYEQYF
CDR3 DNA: TGTGCCCCCTATCGAACAGGGGATTCCTACGAGCAGTACTTC

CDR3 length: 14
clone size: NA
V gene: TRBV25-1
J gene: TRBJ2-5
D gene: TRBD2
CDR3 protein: CASSADLAGTAQYF
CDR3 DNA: TGTGCCAGCAGTGCGGACTTAGCGGGGACGGCCCAGTACTTC

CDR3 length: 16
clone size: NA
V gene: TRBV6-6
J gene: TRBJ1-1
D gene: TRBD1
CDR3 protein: CASTDTGTGFNTEAFF
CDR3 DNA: TGTGCCAGCACCGACACCGGGACAGGTTTTAACACTGAAGCTTTCTTT

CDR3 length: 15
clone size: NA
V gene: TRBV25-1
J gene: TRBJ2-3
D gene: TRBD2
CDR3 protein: CASSQLAGASDTQYF
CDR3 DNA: TGTGCCAGCAGTCAACTAGCGGGGGCTTCAGATACGCAGTATTTT

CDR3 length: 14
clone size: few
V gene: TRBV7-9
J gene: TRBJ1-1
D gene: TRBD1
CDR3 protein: CASTYRGGTTEAFF
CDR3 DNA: TGTGCCAGCACCTACAGGGGGGGGACGACTGAAGCTTTCTTT

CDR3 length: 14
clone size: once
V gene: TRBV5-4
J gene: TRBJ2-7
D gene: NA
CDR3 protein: CASSLVGGSYEQYF
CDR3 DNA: TGTGCCAGCAGCTTGGTAGGGGGGTCCTACGAGCAGTACTTC

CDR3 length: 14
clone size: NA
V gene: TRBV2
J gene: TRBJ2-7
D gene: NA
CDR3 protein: CASSVGINSYEQYF
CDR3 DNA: TGTGCCAGCAGCGTCGGGATAAACTCCTACGAGCAGTACTTC

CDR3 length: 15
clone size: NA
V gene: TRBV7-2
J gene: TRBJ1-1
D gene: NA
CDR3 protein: CASSLARGFNTEAFF
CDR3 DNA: TGTGCCAGCAGCTTAGCAAGGGGGTTTAACACTGAAGCTTTCTTT

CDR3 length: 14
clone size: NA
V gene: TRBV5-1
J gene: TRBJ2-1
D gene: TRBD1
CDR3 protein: CASRTQGAGNEQFF
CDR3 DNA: TGCGCCAGCCGGACACAGGGGGCGGGTAATGAGCAGTTCTTC

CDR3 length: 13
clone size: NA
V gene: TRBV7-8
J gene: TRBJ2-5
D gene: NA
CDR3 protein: CASSLRWEGTQYF
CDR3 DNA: TGTGCCAGCAGCTTAAGATGGGAAGGGACCCAGTACTTC

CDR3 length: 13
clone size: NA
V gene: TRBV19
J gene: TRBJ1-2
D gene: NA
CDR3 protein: CASALERDYGYTF
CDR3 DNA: TGTGCCAGTGCGTTAGAGAGGGACTATGGCTACACCTTC

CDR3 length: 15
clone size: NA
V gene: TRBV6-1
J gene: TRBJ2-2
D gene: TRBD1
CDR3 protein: CASSADRANTGELFF
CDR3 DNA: TGTGCCAGCAGTGCGGACAGGGCCAACACCGGGGAGCTGTTTTTT

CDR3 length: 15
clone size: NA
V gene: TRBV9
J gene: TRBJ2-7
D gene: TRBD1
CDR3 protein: CASSVVGTVGSEQYF
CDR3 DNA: TGTGCCAGCAGCGTAGTAGGGACAGTGGGGTCCGAGCAGTACTTC

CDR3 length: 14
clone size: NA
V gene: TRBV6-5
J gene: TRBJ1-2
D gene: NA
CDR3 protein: CASSYSEGYYGYTF
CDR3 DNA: TGTGCCAGCAGTTACTCAGAGGGTTATTATGGCTACACCTTC

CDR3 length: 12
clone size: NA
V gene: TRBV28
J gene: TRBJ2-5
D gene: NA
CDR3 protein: CASSLLQETQYF
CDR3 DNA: TGTGCCAGCAGTTTGCTCCAAGAGACCCAGTACTTC

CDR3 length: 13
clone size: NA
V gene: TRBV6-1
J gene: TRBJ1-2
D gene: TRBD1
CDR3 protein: CASSLGTGTIYTF
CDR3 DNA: TGTGCCAGCAGCCTCGGGACAGGGACGATCTACACCTTC

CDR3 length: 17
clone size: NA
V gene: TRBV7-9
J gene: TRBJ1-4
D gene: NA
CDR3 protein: CASNPTGLQSPNEKLFF
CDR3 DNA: TGTGCCAGCAACCCGACAGGATTACAGAGCCCTAATGAAAAACTGTTTTTT

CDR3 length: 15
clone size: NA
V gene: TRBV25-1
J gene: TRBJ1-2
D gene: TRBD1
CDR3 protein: CASRESGQDWGGYTF
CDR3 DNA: TGTGCCAGCAGGGAAAGCGGACAGGACTGGGGTGGCTACACCTTC

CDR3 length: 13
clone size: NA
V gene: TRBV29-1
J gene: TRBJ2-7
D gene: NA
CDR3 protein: CSVGNRVLNEQYF
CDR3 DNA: TGCAGCGTTGGGAACAGGGTGTTGAACGAGCAGTACTTC

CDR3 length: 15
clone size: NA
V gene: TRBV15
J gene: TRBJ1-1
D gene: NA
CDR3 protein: CATSNELGVNTEAFF
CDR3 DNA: TGTGCCACCAGCAACGAGCTTGGGGTAAACACTGAAGCTTTCTTT

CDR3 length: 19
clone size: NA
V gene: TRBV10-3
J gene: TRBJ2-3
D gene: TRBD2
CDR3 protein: CAISPGLAGGWDTTDTQYF
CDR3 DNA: TGTGCCATCAGCCCCGGACTAGCGGGGGGGTGGGATACCACAGATACGCAGTATTTT

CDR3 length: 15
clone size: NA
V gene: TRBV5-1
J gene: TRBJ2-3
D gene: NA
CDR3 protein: CASSFRPRGTDTQYF
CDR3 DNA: TGCGCCAGCAGCTTCCGCCCCCGCGGCACAGATACGCAGTATTTT

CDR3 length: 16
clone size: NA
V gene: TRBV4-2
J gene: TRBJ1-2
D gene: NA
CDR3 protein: CASSQDLRRSIYGYTF
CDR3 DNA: TGTGCCAGCAGCCAAGATCTCCGACGGTCCATATATGGCTACACCTTC

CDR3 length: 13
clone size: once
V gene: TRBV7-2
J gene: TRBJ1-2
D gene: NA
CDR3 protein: CASSLAGGNGYTF
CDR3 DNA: TGTGCCAGCAGCTTAGCGGGGGGGAATGGCTACACCTTC

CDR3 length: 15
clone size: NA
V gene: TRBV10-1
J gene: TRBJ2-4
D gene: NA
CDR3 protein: CASSERTGQRNIQYF
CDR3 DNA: TGCGCCAGCAGTGAGAGAACCGGACAGAGAAACATTCAGTACTTC

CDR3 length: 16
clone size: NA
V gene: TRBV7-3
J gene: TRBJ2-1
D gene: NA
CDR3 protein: CASSFAGASSYNEQFF
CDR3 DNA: TGTGCCAGCAGCTTTGCAGGGGCCAGCTCCTACAATGAGCAGTTCTTC

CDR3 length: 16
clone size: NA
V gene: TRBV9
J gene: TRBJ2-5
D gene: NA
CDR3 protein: CASSVDPDSSRATQYF
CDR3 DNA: TGTGCCAGCAGCGTAGACCCTGATTCTAGCAGGGCGACCCAGTACTTC

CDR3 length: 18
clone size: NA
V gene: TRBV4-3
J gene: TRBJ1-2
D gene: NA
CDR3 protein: CASSQNPPGQSGVYGYTF
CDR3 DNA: TGCGCCAGCAGCCAAAACCCCCCCGGACAGTCGGGGGTATATGGCTACACCTTC

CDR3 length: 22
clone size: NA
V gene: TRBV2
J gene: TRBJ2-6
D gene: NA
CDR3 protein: CASSETLQGWGFRNSGANVLTF
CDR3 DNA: TGTGCCAGCAGCGAAACCCTACAGGGTTGGGGTTTCAGGAACTCTGGGGCCAACGTCCTGACTTTC

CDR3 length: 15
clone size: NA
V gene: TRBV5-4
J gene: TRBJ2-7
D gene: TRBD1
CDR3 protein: CASSLRTGRTYEQYF
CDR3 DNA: TGTGCCAGCAGCTTAAGGACAGGGAGGACCTACGAGCAGTACTTC

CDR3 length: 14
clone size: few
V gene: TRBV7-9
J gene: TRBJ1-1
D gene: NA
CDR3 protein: CASSFGGGTTEAFF
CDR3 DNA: TGTGCCAGCAGCTTCGGAGGAGGAACAACTGAAGCTTTCTTT

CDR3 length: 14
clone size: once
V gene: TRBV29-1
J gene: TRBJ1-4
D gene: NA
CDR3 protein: CSVLPSATNEKLFF
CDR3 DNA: TGCAGCGTCCTACCCTCTGCAACTAATGAAAAACTGTTTTTT

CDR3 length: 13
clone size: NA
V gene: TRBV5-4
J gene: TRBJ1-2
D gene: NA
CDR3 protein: CASSHPDHYGYTF
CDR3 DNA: TGTGCCAGCAGCCACCCGGATCACTATGGCTACACCTTC

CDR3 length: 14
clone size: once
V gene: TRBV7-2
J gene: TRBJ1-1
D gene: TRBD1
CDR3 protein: CASKAGTANTEAFF
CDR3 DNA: TGTGCCAGCAAAGCCGGGACAGCGAACACTGAAGCTTTCTTT